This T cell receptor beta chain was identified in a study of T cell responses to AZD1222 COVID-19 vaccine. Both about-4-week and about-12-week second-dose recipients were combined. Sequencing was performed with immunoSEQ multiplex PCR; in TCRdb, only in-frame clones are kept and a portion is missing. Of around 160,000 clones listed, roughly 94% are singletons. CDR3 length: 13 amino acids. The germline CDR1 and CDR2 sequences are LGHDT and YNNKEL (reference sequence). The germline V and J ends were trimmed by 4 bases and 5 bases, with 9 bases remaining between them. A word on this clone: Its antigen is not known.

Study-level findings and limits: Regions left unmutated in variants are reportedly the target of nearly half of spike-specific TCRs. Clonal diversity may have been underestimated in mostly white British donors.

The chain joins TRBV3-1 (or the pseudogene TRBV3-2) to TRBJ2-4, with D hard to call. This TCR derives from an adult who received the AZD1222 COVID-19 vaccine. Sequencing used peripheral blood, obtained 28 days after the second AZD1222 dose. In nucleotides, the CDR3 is TGTGCCAGCAGCCCCCAGTTTGAAAACATTCAGTACTTC. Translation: CASSPQFENIQYF.